This is a list of T cell receptor beta chains from one sample in a study of blood T cell repertoires in COVID-19. Profiled with immunoSEQ multiplex PCR; TCRdb holds only in-frame clones, not every one. Counted here are 330,000 or so clones, about nine tenths occurring once; the ten biggest clones make up 7.5% to 10%. The sequenced sample was peripheral blood. These receptors were taken from a man aged 25-45 years with COVID-19, enrolled during active disease. Each CDR3 is given with its conserved first and last residue. The D gene is left open where the match is weak. Size is stated for part of the rows, as once, few or many counts, or as a class when the clone is expanded.

abundance: once; j_gene: TRBJ1-4; d_gene: -; v_gene: TRBV12-3/TRBV12-4; CDR3nt: TGTGCCAGCACCAGGGGTGAAAAACTGTTTTTT; CDR3aa: CASTRGEKLFF
abundance: -; j_gene: TRBJ2-1; d_gene: -; v_gene: TRBV7-3; CDR3nt: TGTGCCAGCAGCCCAAAGGGGCGGGGCGGCTCCTACAATGAGCAGTTCTTC; CDR3aa: CASSPKGRGGSYNEQFF
abundance: -; j_gene: TRBJ2-5; d_gene: TRBD2; v_gene: TRBV7-2; CDR3nt: TGTGCCAGCAGCTTAGGTCGGGCGGGAGGGCCCCAAGAGACCCAGTACTTC; CDR3aa: CASSLGRAGGPQETQYF
abundance: -; j_gene: TRBJ2-7; d_gene: TRBD1; v_gene: TRBV27; CDR3nt: TGTGCCAGCAGTTCACAACAGGGGTCCTACGAGCAGTACTTC; CDR3aa: CASSSQQGSYEQYF
abundance: few; j_gene: TRBJ2-3; d_gene: -; v_gene: TRBV7-2; CDR3nt: TGTGCCAGCAGCCCCCTCGTGGGGGGGGGCCTCACAGATACGCAGTATTTT; CDR3aa: CASSPLVGGGLTDTQYF
abundance: once; j_gene: TRBJ1-6; d_gene: -; v_gene: TRBV7-6; CDR3nt: TGTGCCAGCAGCTCCCCCGGGGGGTCGGAAACACCCCTCCACTTT; CDR3aa: CASSSPGGSETPLHF
abundance: -; j_gene: TRBJ2-5; d_gene: TRBD2; v_gene: TRBV7-8; CDR3nt: TGTGCCAGCAGCCGAGCGGGGGGGCAAGAGACCCAGTACTTC; CDR3aa: CASSRAGGQETQYF
abundance: -; j_gene: TRBJ1-2; d_gene: -; v_gene: TRBV19; CDR3nt: TGTGCCAGTACTGGGGGCTGGGATGGCTACACCTTC; CDR3aa: CASTGGWDGYTF
abundance: -; j_gene: TRBJ2-7; d_gene: -; v_gene: TRBV7-9; CDR3nt: TGTGCCAGCAGCCCCCAGGGCCCCTACGAGCAGTACTTC; CDR3aa: CASSPQGPYEQYF
abundance: -; j_gene: TRBJ2-7; d_gene: -; v_gene: TRBV29-1; CDR3nt: TGCAGCGTTGAAGATCGTTCTAGCAGAAACGAGCAGTACTTC; CDR3aa: CSVEDRSSRNEQYF
abundance: -; j_gene: TRBJ1-2; d_gene: -; v_gene: TRBV4-2; CDR3nt: TGTGCCAGCAGCCGCGTTACCGGGACAAACTATGGCTACACCTTC; CDR3aa: CASSRVTGTNYGYTF
abundance: -; j_gene: TRBJ1-1; d_gene: TRBD1; v_gene: TRBV29-1; CDR3nt: TGCAGCGTAGCCGGACAGGGAACGAGCACTGAAGCTTTCTTT; CDR3aa: CSVAGQGTSTEAFF
abundance: -; j_gene: TRBJ2-7; d_gene: TRBD2; v_gene: TRBV9; CDR3nt: TGTGCCAGCAGCCTCGGGGGGGTTACCGAGCAGTACTTC; CDR3aa: CASSLGGVTEQYF
abundance: -; j_gene: TRBJ2-2; d_gene: TRBD1; v_gene: TRBV3-1/TRBV3-2; CDR3nt: TGTGCCAGCAGCCAAGAGGTCAGGGGGACCGGGGAGCTGTTTTTT; CDR3aa: CASSQEVRGTGELFF
abundance: -; j_gene: TRBJ1-3; d_gene: -; v_gene: TRBV19; CDR3nt: TGTGCCAGTACCGATGGAGGTTTGGGTGGAAACACCATATATTTT; CDR3aa: CASTDGGLGGNTIYF
abundance: -; j_gene: TRBJ2-7; d_gene: TRBD1; v_gene: TRBV6-5; CDR3nt: TGTGCCAGCAAGGGGACAGGGGGCGCGGGCTACGAGCAGTACTTC; CDR3aa: CASKGTGGAGYEQYF
abundance: -; j_gene: TRBJ1-1; d_gene: -; v_gene: TRBV11-2; CDR3nt: TGTGCCAGCCGCTTGTGGGAGGCGATGAACACTGAAGCTTTCTTT; CDR3aa: CASRLWEAMNTEAFF